The 29 T cell receptor beta chains below were found in one sample sequenced in a study of neoadjuvant anti-PD-1 for oral cavity cancer. The method was immunoSEQ multiplex PCR; TCRdb's version includes in-frame clones alone and lacks a portion of them. This sample carries tens of thousands of clones, around 85% of them seen once, and the ten largest clones take around 2.6%. The material was PBMCs, obtained before nivolumab (anti-PD-1) treatment. Receptor source: a person aged 35 to 85 with oral cavity squamous cell carcinoma.

The rearrangement joins TRBV20-1 to TRBJ2-5, with unresolved D. Germline V gene data show CDR1 as DFQATT and CDR2 as SNEGSKA (reference sequence). V lost 4 bases and J 5 bases, leaving 8 bases between the germline ends. CDR3 length: 11 residues. The CDR3 reads CSATAGETQYF. CDR3 bases: TGCAGTGCTACAGCTGGGGAGACCCAGTACTTC.

The chain links TRBV7-9 to TRBJ1-5; 9 positions agree with TRBD1. CDR1 is SEHNR, CDR2 FQNEAQ, per germline (reference sequence). V dropped 4 bases and J dropped 0; count of bases not matched to a gene: 4. The CDR3 extends over 16 amino acids. The CDR3 DNA is TGTGCCAGCAGCTCCGGGACAGGGCGTAGCAATCAGCCCCAGCATTTT. Its translation: CASSSGTGRSNQPQHF.

The chain has TRBV5-4 and TRBJ2-3; D is possibly TRBD1 or TRBD2 (5 bases each). Trimming took 7 bases from V and 0 from J, leaving 15 bases between them. The CDR3 runs to 15 residues. Per the germline V gene, CDR1 is SGHNT and CDR2 is YYREEE (reference sequence). The CDR3: CASARSGASTDTQYF. CDR3 DNA sequence: TGTGCCAGCGCCAGGTCCGGGGCCAGCACAGATACGCAGTATTTT.

This chain links TRBV6-1 with TRBJ1-1, with a possible D match to TRBD1 (5 bases). The CDR3 extends over 14 amino acids. CDR1 MNHNS and CDR2 SASEGT come from the germline V gene. V lost 4 bases to trimming and J lost 4 bases, with 13 bases between them. In DNA, the CDR3 is TGTGCCAGCAGTGTCTGGGGCGAAATCACTGAAGCTTTCTTT. Protein product: CASSVWGEITEAFF.

The chain has TRBV29-1 and TRBJ1-5; a possible D gene is TRBD1 (5 bases). CDR3 length: 14 residues. The V and J ends lost 4 bases and 1 base respectively, with 11 bases between them. The V gene's germline CDR1 is SQVTM and CDR2 ANQGSEA. In DNA, the CDR3 is TGCAGCGTTGGGACGGGACGCAGCAATCAGCCCCAGCATTTT. Its translation: CSVGTGRSNQPQHF.

V and J are TRBV28 and TRBJ2-1, with 8 bases that match TRBD2. The CDR3 sequence is 13 residues long. The V gene's germline CDR1 is MDHEN and CDR2 SYDVKM. V trimming: 8 bases; J trimming: 6 bases; junction bases outside the gene matches: 6. The CDR3 DNA reads as TGTGCCAGCCTTGCGGGGGGAAGCAATGAGCAGTTCTTC. Its protein is CASLAGGSNEQFF.

The chain carries TRBV6-4 and TRBJ1-4; a weak D match, TRBD1 (5 bases). The CDR3 loop spans 15 amino acids. V was shortened by 0 bases and J by 12 bases, with 17 bases between the two germline ends. Germline CDR1 and CDR2: MRHNA and SNTAGT. As DNA, the CDR3 is TGTGCCAGCAGTGACTCGAGTCGGGGGTTAAAGGAACTGTTTTTT. The encoded protein is CASSDSSRGLKELFF.

The chain recombines TRBV29-1 with TRBJ2-7; possibly TRBD1 or TRBD2 for D (5 bases each). V was clipped by 6 bases and J by 0 bases, with 12 bases between them. The CDR3 extends over 13 amino acids. Germline assignment: CDR1 SQVTM and CDR2 ANQGSEA. The CDR3 sequence is CSVPGRASYEQYF. Here the CDR3 DNA reads TGCAGCGTGCCGGGACGGGCCTCCTACGAGCAGTACTTC.

This chain connects TRBV7-2 to TRBJ2-3; 8 bases map to TRBD2. J lost 1 base, V lost 3 bases, and 3 bases had no gene match. This CDR3 spans 15 amino acids. Germline V gene sequence: CDR1 SGHTA, CDR2 FQGNSA. The CDR3 region is CASSFTSGGTDTQYF. The CDR3 bases are TGTGCCAGCAGCTTTACTAGCGGCGGCACAGATACGCAGTATTTT. Drawing the rest from reference TRBV7-2 and TRBJ2-3, the complete variable domain is GAGVSQSPSNKVTEKGKDVELRCDPISGHTALYWYRQSLGQGLEFLIYFQGNSAPDKSGLPSDRFSAERTGGSVSTLTIQRTQQEDSAVYLCASSFTSGGTDTQYFGPGTRLTVL.

The chain couples TRBV5-6 to TRBJ2-5, with 7 bases lining up with TRBD2. The trim removed 0 bases at V and 3 bases at J, leaving 2 bases unmatched. This CDR3 region has 14 residues. Per the germline V gene, CDR1 is SGHDT and CDR2 is YYEEEE. CDR3 nucleotides: TGTGCCAGCAGCTTGGCCGGGGGGAAAGAGACCCAGTACTTC. It translates to CASSLAGGKETQYF.

This chain connects TRBV5-1 to TRBJ2-2; unclear D gene. From germline, CDR1 is SGHRS and CDR2 YFSETQ. The CDR3 sequence is 13 residues long. Trimming took off 0 bases at V and 6 bases at J, with 6 bases between the two ends. In DNA, the CDR3 is TGCGCCAGCAGCTTGGGGACGGCCGGGGAGCTGTTTTTT. It translates to CASSLGTAGELFF.

The chain has TRBV2 and TRBJ1-4, with D possibly TRBD1 on 6 matching bases. From germline, CDR1 is SNHLY and CDR2 FYNNEI. V was cut by 7 bases and J by 6 bases, with 15 bases left in between. The CDR3 runs to 14 residues. CDR3 nucleotide sequence: TGTGCCAGCAAAAAGGACAGAGTTGATGAAAAACTGTTTTTT. As protein: CASKKDRVDEKLFF.

This chain links TRBV5-4 with TRBJ1-3; 8 nucleotides align to TRBD1. Germline CDR1 is SGHNT and CDR2 is YYREEE (reference sequence). CDR3 length: 16 amino acids. V lost 2 bases, J lost 1 base, and 5 bases stayed unmatched. CDR3 DNA: TGTGCCAGCAGCTTCGGACAGGGCGTTTCTGGAAACACCATATATTTT. It specifies CASSFGQGVSGNTIYF.

The V gene is TRBV9, the J gene TRBJ1-5; the D gene is possibly TRBD1 (5 bases). V was pared by 4 bases and J by 7 bases, with 15 bases between. CDR3 length: 14 residues. The germline V gene encodes CDR1 SGDLS and CDR2 YYNGEE. The CDR3 region is CASSPGTSGQPQHF. Written as DNA, the CDR3 is TGTGCCAGCAGCCCAGGGACCTCCGGACAGCCCCAGCATTTT. The full variable domain, rest sourced from reference TRBV9 and TRBJ1-5, is DSGVTQTPKHLITATGQRVTLRCSPRSGDLSVYWYQQSLDQGLQFLIQYYNGEERAKGNILERFSAQQFPDLHSELNLSSLELGDSALYFCASSPGTSGQPQHFGDGTRLSIL.

This clone has ten or more counts. The rearrangement uses TRBV18 and TRBJ1-5, with D possibly matching TRBD1 (6 bases). CDR1 KGHSH and CDR2 LQKENI come from the germline V gene. This CDR3 spans 14 amino acids. The V gene lost 3 bases and the J gene lost 3 bases, with 9 bases spanning the gap. The CDR3 spells CASSPGQNNQPQHF. CDR3 sequence (DNA): TGTGCCAGCTCACCCGGACAGAACAATCAGCCCCAGCATTTT.

This chain connects TRBV27 to TRBJ2-7, with 11 bases that match TRBD1. V shed 1 base, J shed 2 bases, and the junction held 4 bases outside the gene matches. This CDR3 has 16 amino acids. The V gene's germline CDR1 is MNHEY and CDR2 SMNVEV (reference sequence). CDR3 loop: CASSLWGGQGAYEQYF. In DNA form, the CDR3 reads TGTGCCAGCAGTTTATGGGGGGGACAGGGGGCCTACGAGCAGTACTTC.

The chain is built from TRBV6-1 and TRBJ2-7; no definite D call. This CDR3 contains 13 residues. Trimming removed 7 bases from V and 0 bases from J, with 10 bases in between. Germline CDR1 reads MNHNS; CDR2 reads SASEGT. Here the CDR3 DNA reads TGTGCCAGCACGCCCAGGAGCTCCTACGAGCAGTACTTC. It is translated as CASTPRSSYEQYF.

The chain recombines TRBV7-9 with TRBJ1-6; D not resolved. Germline lookup yields CDR1 SEHNR and CDR2 FQNEAQ (reference sequence). The CDR3 extends over 11 amino acids. The germline V and J ends were trimmed by 3 bases and 10 bases, with 4 bases remaining between them. The CDR3 coding sequence is TGTGCCAGCAGCTTGGACTCACCCCTCCACTTT. Translating gives CASSLDSPLHF.

The chain recombines TRBV6-5 with TRBJ1-6; D not certain. Trimming removed 5 bases at V and 4 bases at J, with 9 bases between. There are 14 residues in the CDR3. Per the germline V gene, CDR1 is MNHEY and CDR2 is SVGAGI. The CDR3 is CASSPGRYNSPLHF. The CDR3 DNA is TGTGCCAGCAGTCCCGGACGATATAATTCACCCCTCCACTTT.

The chain carries TRBV27 and TRBJ2-1; D is uncertain. Trimming removed 2 bases at V and 0 bases at J, with 8 bases between. The germline gives CDR1 MNHEY, CDR2 SMNVEV (reference sequence). The CDR3 covers 15 residues. The CDR3: CASSLAASSYNEQFF. The CDR3 DNA reads TGTGCCAGCAGTTTAGCAGCCAGCTCCTACAATGAGCAGTTCTTC.

This clone has just a few counts. This sequence joins TRBV7-2 and TRBJ1-1, with a tentative D call TRBD1 (5 bases). The germline CDR1 and CDR2 sequences are SGHTA and FQGNSA. The CDR3 loop spans 14 amino acids. V lost 5 bases to trimming and J lost 6 bases, with 16 bases between them. The CDR3 region is CASSDSRGTAEAFF. CDR3 in DNA: TGTGCCAGCAGCGACTCCCGGGGCACAGCTGAAGCTTTCTTT. Complete variable domain (other parts from reference TRBV7-2 and TRBJ1-1): GAGVSQSPSNKVTEKGKDVELRCDPISGHTALYWYRQSLGQGLEFLIYFQGNSAPDKSGLPSDRFSAERTGGSVSTLTIQRTQQEDSAVYLCASSDSRGTAEAFFGQGTRLTVV.

The chain joins TRBV7-9 to TRBJ1-1, with D possibly being TRBD1 (6 bases). Trimming left V 5 bases short and J 1 base short, with 8 bases between. In germline, CDR1 is SEHNR, CDR2 FQNEAQ (reference sequence). CDR3 length: 13 residues. Here the CDR3 reads CASSPQGNTEAFF. The DNA for the CDR3 is TGTGCCAGCAGCCCACAGGGGAACACTGAAGCTTTCTTT.

Points on this clone: The sample holds other DNA sequences that translate to the same CDR3. The chain links TRBV2 to TRBJ2-1; TRBD2 matches at 12 bases. The CDR3 has 14 residues. CDR1 is SNHLY and CDR2 is FYNNEI in the germline V gene. Trimming removed 5 bases from V and 7 bases from J; junction bases left unmatched: 3. The CDR3 DNA is TGTGCCAGCAGTCGACTAGCGGGAGTGAATGAGCAGTTCTTC. This gives the protein CASSRLAGVNEQFF.

The rearrangement joins TRBV5-1 to TRBJ1-1; 11 nucleotides agree with TRBD1. CDR1 is SGHRS, CDR2 YFSETQ, per germline. This CDR3 has 16 amino acids. V trimming: 1 base; J trimming: 4 bases; junction bases outside the gene matches: 6. CDR3 region: CASSLSPGTGGTEAFF. The CDR3 DNA sequence: TGCGCCAGCAGCTTGTCACCCGGGACAGGGGGCACTGAAGCTTTCTTT.

The V gene is TRBV15, the J gene TRBJ1-1, with 8 bases lining up with TRBD1. V gave up 3 bases and J gave up 3 bases; unmatched junction bases: 12. Germline V gene data show CDR1 as LNHNV and CDR2 as YYDKDF (reference sequence). This CDR3 is built from 17 residues. This CDR3 is CATSSGTGQLGDTEAFF. The CDR3, as DNA: TGTGCCACCAGCAGCGGGACAGGTCAATTGGGGGACACTGAAGCTTTCTTT.

This chain links TRBV27 with TRBJ1-1; 8 bases agree with TRBD1. J lost 10 bases, V lost 6 bases, and 13 bases had no gene match. CDR1 and CDR2 (germline): MNHEY, SMNVEV (reference sequence). This CDR3 contains 14 residues. In DNA form, the CDR3 reads TGTGCCAGCAGCCTCAGGACAGGGCAAATCGGAGCTTTCTTT. This sequence encodes CASSLRTGQIGAFF.

The rearrangement links TRBV27 to TRBJ1-5; the D is unclear. Deletions cut 2 bases from V and 2 bases from J, with 10 bases between. This CDR3 is 15 amino acids long. In germline, CDR1 is MNHEY, CDR2 SMNVEV (reference sequence). The CDR3 nucleotides read TGTGCCAGCAGTTTAGACGGGGTAGGCAATCAGCCCCAGCATTTT. Protein product: CASSLDGVGNQPQHF.

The genes are TRBV2 and TRBJ1-4; perhaps TRBD1 as D (5 bases). Trimming took 5 bases from V and 14 from J, leaving 21 bases between them. The CDR3 consists of 14 residues. Germline V lookup: CDR1 SNHLY, CDR2 FYNNEI. The CDR3 loop reads CASSTWDAAKGLFF. The CDR3, as DNA: TGTGCCAGCAGTACTTGGGACGCGGCTAAGGGGCTGTTTTTT.

The chain uses TRBV6-6 and TRBJ2-7; TRBD1 aligns across 7 bases. Germline V lookup: CDR1 MNHNY, CDR2 SVGAGI (reference sequence). V gave up 6 bases and J gave up 0 bases; unmatched junction bases: 8. There are 15 residues in the CDR3. The CDR3 loop is CASSFGQASSYEQYF. CDR3 sequence (DNA): TGTGCCAGCAGCTTCGGACAGGCAAGCTCCTACGAGCAGTACTTC.